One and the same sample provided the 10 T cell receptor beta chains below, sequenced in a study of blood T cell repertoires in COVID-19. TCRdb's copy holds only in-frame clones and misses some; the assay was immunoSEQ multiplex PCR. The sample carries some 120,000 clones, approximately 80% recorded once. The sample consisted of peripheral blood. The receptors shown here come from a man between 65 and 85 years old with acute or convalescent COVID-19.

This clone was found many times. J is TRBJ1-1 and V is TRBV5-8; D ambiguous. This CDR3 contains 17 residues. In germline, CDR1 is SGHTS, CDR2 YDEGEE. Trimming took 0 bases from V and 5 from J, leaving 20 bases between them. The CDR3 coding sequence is TGTGCCAGCAGCTTGGGGAGAGGACGGCCCCCGGGGACTGAAGCTTTCTTT. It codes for CASSLGRGRPPGTEAFF.

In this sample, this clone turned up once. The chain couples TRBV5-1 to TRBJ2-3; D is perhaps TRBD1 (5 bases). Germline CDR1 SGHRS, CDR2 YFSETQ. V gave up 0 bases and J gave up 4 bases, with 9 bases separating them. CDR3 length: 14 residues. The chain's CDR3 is CASSLGQGADTQYF. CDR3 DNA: TGCGCCAGCAGCTTGGGTCAGGGTGCAGATACGCAGTATTTT.

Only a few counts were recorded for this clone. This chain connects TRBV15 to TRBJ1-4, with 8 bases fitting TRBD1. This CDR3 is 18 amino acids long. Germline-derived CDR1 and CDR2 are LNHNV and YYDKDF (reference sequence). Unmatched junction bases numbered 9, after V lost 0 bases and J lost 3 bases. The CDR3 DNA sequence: TGTGCCACCAGCAGAGATTATTTCAGGGACAGGCCTAATGAAAAACTGTTTTTT. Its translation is CATSRDYFRDRPNEKLFF.

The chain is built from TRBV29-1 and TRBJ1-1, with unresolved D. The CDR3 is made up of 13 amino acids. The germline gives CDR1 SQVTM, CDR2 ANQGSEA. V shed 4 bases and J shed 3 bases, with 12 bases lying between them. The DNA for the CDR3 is TGCAGCGTTGCGGACTTTTGGGACACTGAAGCTTTCTTT. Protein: CSVADFWDTEAFF.

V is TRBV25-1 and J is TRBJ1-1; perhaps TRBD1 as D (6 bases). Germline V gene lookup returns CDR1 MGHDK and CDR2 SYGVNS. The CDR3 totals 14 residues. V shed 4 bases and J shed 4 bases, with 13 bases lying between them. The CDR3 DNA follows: TGTGCCAGCAGTGGGTGGGACACCCGCACTGAAGCTTTCTTT. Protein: CASSGWDTRTEAFF.

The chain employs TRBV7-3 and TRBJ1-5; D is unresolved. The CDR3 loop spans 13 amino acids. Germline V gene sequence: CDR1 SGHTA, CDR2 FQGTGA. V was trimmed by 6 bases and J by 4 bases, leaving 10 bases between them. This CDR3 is CASSLDINQPQHF. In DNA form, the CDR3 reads TGTGCCAGCAGTCTAGATATTAATCAGCCCCAGCATTTT.

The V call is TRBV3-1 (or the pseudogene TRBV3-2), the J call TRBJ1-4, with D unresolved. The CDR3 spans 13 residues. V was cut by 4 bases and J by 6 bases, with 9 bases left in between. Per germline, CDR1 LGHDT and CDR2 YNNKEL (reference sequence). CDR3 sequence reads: CASSPVPDEKLFF. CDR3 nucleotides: TGTGCCAGCAGCCCGGTCCCTGATGAAAAACTGTTTTTT.

CDR3 nucleotides: TGCAGTGCTAGTAGGGGGATCTATGGCTACACCTTC. Translating it yields CSASRGIYGYTF. The V gene is TRBV20-1, the J gene TRBJ1-2, with D maybe TRBD1 (6 bases). The CDR3 length is 12 residues. Trimming cost V 3 bases and J 4 bases, with 9 bases left between them. Germline-derived CDR1 and CDR2 are DFQATT and SNEGSKA (reference sequence).

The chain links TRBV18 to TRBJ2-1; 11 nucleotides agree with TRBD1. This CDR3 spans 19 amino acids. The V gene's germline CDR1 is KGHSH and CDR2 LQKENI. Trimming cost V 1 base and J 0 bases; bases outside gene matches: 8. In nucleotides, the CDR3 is TGTGCCAGCTCACCACGAGGACAGGGGGCGGTCAGCTCCTACAATGAGCAGTTCTTC. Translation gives CASSPRGQGAVSSYNEQFF.

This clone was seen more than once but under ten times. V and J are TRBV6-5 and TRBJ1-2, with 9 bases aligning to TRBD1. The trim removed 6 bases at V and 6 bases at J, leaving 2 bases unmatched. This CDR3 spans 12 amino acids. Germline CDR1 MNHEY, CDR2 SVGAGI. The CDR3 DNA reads TGTGCCAGCAGAGGGACAGGGCATGGCTACACCTTC. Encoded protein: CASRGTGHGYTF.